This record concerns one T cell receptor beta chain sequence. Antigen unknown. These data originate in a study of CD8 T cells in ankylosing spondylitis. Study-wide results and caveats: Fewer than ten highly homologous variants made up a TCR beta motif that seemed to typify ankylosing spondylitis blood.

Library preparation for TCR beta used quantitative 5'-RACE with molecular barcodes. TCRdb re-analysed the 5' RACE reads in MiXCR, keeping a single row per CDR3 protein. The table lists fewer than 400,000 distinct CDR3 sequences, less than 9.5% of them singletons, with about 14% in the top ten. The CDR3 covers 14 residues. The germline gives CDR1 LGHNT, CDR2 FRNRAP. The ends lost 6 bases at V and 6 bases at J; junction bases unmatched: 5. The V call is TRBV12-5, the J call TRBJ2-1; TRBD1 matches 10 bases. The source is a male donor with ankylosing spondylitis. Source material: blood, either unsorted or a sorted T cell fraction (not recorded which). The CDR3 loop reads CASGGTGVPNEQFF. The CDR3 DNA sequence: TGTGCTAGTGGAGGGACAGGGGTCCCCAATGAGCAGTTCTTC.